This TCR beta chain derives from a study of T cell clonotyping in hematopoietic cell transplantation. Study-wide findings and caveats: Broader posttransplant TCR repertoire diversity was predicted by graft donor and pretransplant recipient Inverse Simpson Index values.

Blood collection times were about day -28 and days 30, 100, 180 posttransplant. Per the germline V gene, CDR1 is MNHEY and CDR2 is SVGAGI. This CDR3 spans 15 amino acids. V gave up 5 bases and J gave up 5 bases; unmatched junction bases: 6. TCRdb's copy holds only in-frame clones and misses some; the assay was immunoSEQ multiplex PCR. The profile shows about 4,400 clones, 19% of them singletons. Comment on this clone: Antigen unknown.

The sequence was collected from a male patient in his late teens or twenties who had an allogeneic stem cell transplant, so the T cells may come from the graft donor. Some clones in this sample may be carry-over from other donors' samples. Material: PBMCs, obtained 180 days after allogeneic stem cell transplant. The rearrangement joins TRBV6-5 to TRBJ1-2; 12 nucleotides align to TRBD1. As DNA, the CDR3 is TGTGCCAGCAGTGCACCGGGACAGGGGGCGTATGGCTACACCTTC. This gives the protein CASSAPGQGAYGYTF.